This T cell receptor (beta chain) was identified during a study of T cell responses to AZD1222 COVID-19 vaccine. With regard to this clone: The antigen is not known.

General study points: No day 14 peak samples; only post-peak repertoires were characterized. Spike-specific TCR breadth and depth grew following two AZD1222 doses.

Germline loops: CDR1 MRHNA, CDR2 SNTAGT. This CDR3 is built from 18 residues. Unmatched junction bases numbered 5, after V lost 5 bases and J lost 0 bases. Data came from immunoSEQ multiplex PCR; TCRdb stores just in-frame clones and leaves some out. The data contain fewer than 150,000 clones, around 90% of them seen just once; the ten biggest clones take up around 5.3%. Sequences were derived from peripheral blood, sampled 28 days after the second AZD1222 dose. The chain employs TRBV6-4 and TRBJ2-2; 14 bases match TRBD2. The clonotype originates from an adult who received the AZD1222 COVID-19 vaccine. This chain's CDR3 is CASSRLAGGPSNTGELFF. In DNA, the CDR3 is TGTGCCAGCAGTCGACTAGCGGGAGGGCCTTCGAACACCGGGGAGCTGTTTTTT.